Listed below are T cell receptor beta chains from one sample, sequenced in a study of blood T cell repertoires in COVID-19. The protocol was immunoSEQ multiplex PCR, while the TCRdb copy is restricted to in-frame clones and leaves out a portion. The sample carries 150,000 or so clones, around 67% recorded once. Specimen: peripheral blood. These receptors came from a woman older than 75 with acute or convalescent COVID-19. CDR3s include the opening cysteine and the closing phenylalanine or tryptophan. The D gene is left open where the match is weak. Only part of the rows carry a size: once, few, many, or a class if the clone is expanded.

v_call	d_call	j_call	clone_size	cdr3_nt	cdr3_aa
TRBV15	.	TRBJ2-5	.	TGTGCCACCAGCAGAGACTTTCAAGAGACCCAGTACTTC	CATSRDFQETQYF
TRBV5-4	.	TRBJ2-7	few	TGTGCCAGCAGCCCACAGGGGACTCACGAGCAGTACTTC	CASSPQGTHEQYF
TRBV7-2	.	TRBJ2-7	.	TGTGCCAGCAGCTCGACAGTTTCCTACGAGCAGTACTTC	CASSSTVSYEQYF
TRBV9	.	TRBJ1-4	.	TGTGCCAGCAGCGTAGGTTCAGAGGGAGGATGGAAACTGTTTTTT	CASSVGSEGGWKLFF
TRBV11-2	.	TRBJ1-4	.	TGTGCCAGCAGCTCCCCTAAATATCCCGCTAATGAAAAACTGTTTTTT	CASSSPKYPANEKLFF
TRBV11-2	.	TRBJ2-3	.	TGTGCCAGCAGCCCCGGACACACGAAGTTCACAGATACGCAGTATTTT	CASSPGHTKFTDTQYF
TRBV2	TRBD1	TRBJ1-6	.	TGTGCCAGCGGGGGACAGTTCCTCAATTCACCCCTCCACTTT	CASGGQFLNSPLHF
TRBV24-1	TRBD1	TRBJ1-2	many	TGTGCCACCAGTGATGCGAAACAGGGGGCTCATCTTTATGGCTACACCTTC	CATSDAKQGAHLYGYTF
TRBV30	TRBD1	TRBJ1-2	.	TGTGCCTGGAGTGTACTGGGACAGGGGGCCTATGGCTACACCTTC	CAWSVLGQGAYGYTF
TRBV13	.	TRBJ2-7	few	TGTGCCAGCAGCGCGAGCGGGGACACTACCTACGAGCAGTACTTC	CASSASGDTTYEQYF
TRBV5-1	.	TRBJ1-1	.	TGCGCCAGCAGCTGGGGGGGCGAACTCCGGGGCACTGAAGCTTTCTTT	CASSWGGELRGTEAFF
TRBV6-5	TRBD1	TRBJ1-1	.	TGTGCCAGCAGCCGGGACAGAAGGAGGACTGAAGCTTTCTTT	CASSRDRRRTEAFF
TRBV19	.	TRBJ1-2	.	TGTGCCAGTAGTATCAAGAGGGCCGGCGGCTACACCTTC	CASSIKRAGGYTF
TRBV28	TRBD1	TRBJ2-7	.	TGTGCCAGCAGACTAGGGACAGGGGAATACTACGAGCAGTACTTC	CASRLGTGEYYEQYF
TRBV19	TRBD1	TRBJ1-6	once	TGTGCCAGTACCATCGGACAGGGGAATTCACCCCTCCACTTT	CASTIGQGNSPLHF
TRBV7-2	.	TRBJ2-3	few	TGTGCCAGCAGCATTGTAGCGATCGGCACAGATACGCAGTATTTT	CASSIVAIGTDTQYF
TRBV6-5	TRBD1	TRBJ2-7	.	TGTGCCAGCAGTTACAGGGGGCGAGCCTACGAGCAGTACTTC	CASSYRGRAYEQYF
TRBV25-1	TRBD1	TRBJ1-4	.	TGTGCCAGCAGTGATTGGACAGGGGGCGGTGGGAGTGAAAAACTGTTTTTT	CASSDWTGGGGSEKLFF
TRBV7-9	TRBD2	TRBJ2-2	once	TGTGCCAGCAGCCTTCCAGCGGGAGTAGACACCGGGGAGCTGTTTTTT	CASSLPAGVDTGELFF
TRBV7-2	TRBD2	TRBJ2-1	.	TGTGCCAGCAGCTTAATTAATAGCGGGAGGCTCCAGTTCTTC	CASSLINSGRLQFF
TRBV2	.	TRBJ2-5	.	TGTGCCAGCAGGCAGGGGGAGACCCAGTACTTC	CASRQGETQYF
TRBV4-2	.	TRBJ1-5	.	TGTGCCAGCAGCCAAGGGGAGAATCAGCCCCAGCATTTT	CASSQGENQPQHF
TRBV7-8	.	TRBJ1-4	few	TGTGCCAGCAGCTTAGCGGGCAGCTTTAATGAAAAACTGTTTTTT	CASSLAGSFNEKLFF
TRBV28	TRBD1	TRBJ1-1	.	TGTGCCAGCAGGGCACAGGGGGTCGCAAACACTGAAGCTTTCTTT	CASRAQGVANTEAFF
TRBV10-3	TRBD2	TRBJ2-5	.	TGTGCCAGCCTTAGCGGGAGAGGCGAGACCCAGTACTTC	CASLSGRGETQYF
TRBV10-3	.	TRBJ2-7	.	TGTGCCATCAGTCAACAGGGAACTGTCTCCTACGAGCAGTACTTC	CAISQQGTVSYEQYF
TRBV7-2	TRBD2	TRBJ2-7	.	TGTGCCAGCAGCCTCCGGACTAGCGGGAGCATTTTTGTGTTC	CASSLRTSGSIFVF
TRBV28	TRBD2	TRBJ2-1	.	TGTGCCAGCATGGGGACTAGCGGAAACAATGAGCAGTTCTTC	CASMGTSGNNEQFF
TRBV7-8	.	TRBJ2-7	.	TGTGCCAGCAGCCGCGGGACAGACGAGCAGTACTTC	CASSRGTDEQYF
TRBV18	.	TRBJ1-1	once	TGTGCCAGCTCAGAACAGGAGCAGGACACTGAAGCTTTCTTT	CASSEQEQDTEAFF
TRBV28	.	TRBJ2-6	.	TGTGCCAGCAGCCCCGACCTAGCGTTGGGCTCTGGGGCCAACGTCCTGACTTTC	CASSPDLALGSGANVLTF
TRBV24-1	.	TRBJ1-1	.	TGTGCCACCAGTCGGGCAGGGTGGGATGAAGCTTTCTTT	CATSRAGWDEAFF
TRBV3-1/TRBV3-2	.	TRBJ1-6	.	TGTGCCAGCAGCCAATCTACAGTAGATAATTCACCCCTCCACTTT	CASSQSTVDNSPLHF
TRBV5-4	TRBD2	TRBJ2-3	few	TGTGCCAGCAGCTTAAAGCGGGAGCAGGTCACAGATACGCAGTATTTT	CASSLKREQVTDTQYF
TRBV5-1	.	TRBJ2-7	.	TGCGCCACCAAAGTCAGCGGGCTAGCCTACGAGCAGTACTTC	CATKVSGLAYEQYF
TRBV20-1	.	TRBJ1-1	.	TGCAGTGCTAGTGCCTTTACCGGGAACACTGAAGCTTTCTTT	CSASAFTGNTEAFF
TRBV30	.	TRBJ1-5	.	TGTGCCTGGAGTGTACAGAACAATCAGCCCCAGCATTTT	CAWSVQNNQPQHF
TRBV10-3	.	TRBJ1-2	few	TGTGCCATCAGTGAGTCGGGACATAACTATGGCTACACCTTC	CAISESGHNYGYTF
TRBV14	TRBD2	TRBJ2-1	.	TGTGCCAGCAGCTCCTCTTCTCTTCCGGGACTAGCGGGAGTAGTTTATAATGAGCAGTTCTTC	CASSSSSLPGLAGVVYNEQFF
TRBV3-1/TRBV3-2	.	TRBJ2-4	.	TGTGCCAGCAGCACACCCGGGACATTTCTAGCCAAAAACATTCAGTACTTC	CASSTPGTFLAKNIQYF
TRBV2	.	TRBJ1-5	.	TGTGCCAGCAGTCTGCAGGGACTTAGCAATCAGCCCCAGCATTTT	CASSLQGLSNQPQHF
TRBV29-1	.	TRBJ2-7	.	TGCAGCGTTGACAGCGGTAGCTACGAGCAGTACTTC	CSVDSGSYEQYF
TRBV4-1	.	TRBJ2-5	.	TGCGCCAGCGGGAGGGGGGAGACCCAGTACTTC	CASGRGETQYF
TRBV28	TRBD1	TRBJ1-1	.	TGTGCCAGCCCTCCGACGACAGGGGACATGAACACTGAAGCTTTCTTT	CASPPTTGDMNTEAFF
TRBV5-4	TRBD2	TRBJ2-7	.	TGTGCCAGCAGCTTGCTAGCGGGATACGAGCAGTACTTC	CASSLLAGYEQYF
TRBV10-1	.	TRBJ1-5	.	TGCGCCAGCCAAGGGGATGGCAATCAGCCCCAGCATTTT	CASQGDGNQPQHF
TRBV6-6	TRBD2	TRBJ2-5	.	TGTGCCAGCAGTTACGGGCGGGAGTTGGAGACCCAGTACTTC	CASSYGRELETQYF